These 2 T cell receptor beta chains originate from one sample sequenced in a study of T cell repertoires in cytomegalovirus infection. Their specific antigens are unknown. TCRdb itself ran the reads through MiXCR, one entry per CDR3 protein. Here the sample spans around 300,000 distinct CDR3 sequences, approximately 22% being singletons. The source was cultured PBMCs, collected from culture after CMV antigen stimulation. These receptors all come from a human donor in good health (CMV status not recorded). Some clones in this sample may be carry-over from other donors' samples.

This clonotype appeared a few times. The genes are TRBV12-3 or TRBV12-4 and TRBJ1-5, with D tentatively TRBD1 (5 bases). V was shortened by 7 bases and J by 7 bases, with 14 bases between the two germline ends. The CDR3 is 13 amino acids. CDR3 residues: CASTRGESQPQHF. CDR3 sequence (DNA): TGTGCCAGCACCCGGGGGGAGTCACAGCCCCAGCATTTT.

CDR3 sequence (DNA): TGTGCCAGCAGACCTTTACTAGCGGCCTCCTACAATGAGCAGTTCTTC. Residues: CASRPLLAASYNEQFF. The chain combines TRBV6-5 with TRBJ2-1; 8 bases line up with TRBD2. The CDR3 spans 16 residues. V lost 6 bases and J lost 0; bases outside the gene matches: 7. Germline CDR1 MNHEY, CDR2 SVGAGI.